This T cell receptor beta chain emerged from a study of blood T cells in healthy people across ages. Whole-study results and caveats: Per million T cells, TCR beta diversity dropped about linearly as age rose.

There are 15 residues in the CDR3. From germline, CDR1 is ENHRY and CDR2 SYGVKD. Trimming pared 0 bases from V and 2 bases from J, leaving 10 bases between. Using a J-beta primer mix together with a sample-barcoded 5' primer, a second PCR was run for about 6 to 12 cycles. TCRdb analysed the 5' RACE reads with MiXCR anew, one entry per CDR3 protein. The sample contains 1.5 million to 2 million distinct CDR3 sequences, roughly two fifths of which appear only once. The sample holds one count of this clonotype. Antigen unknown. This rearrangement joins TRBV10-3 to TRBJ1-2; weak D call: TRBD1 (6 bases). Sequenced sample: blood. This sequence originates from a human donor in good health. The CDR3 here is CAISESGQKNYGYTF. CDR3 nucleotide sequence: TGTGCCATCAGTGAGTCTGGACAGAAGAACTATGGCTACACCTTC.